A single sample gave rise to the 23 T cell receptor beta chains below, sequenced in a study of blood T cell repertoires in COVID-19. Data came from immunoSEQ multiplex PCR; TCRdb stores just in-frame clones and leaves some out. This sample yields about 81,000 clones, of which 91% are seen a single time; about 1.9% belongs to the top ten. Sequencing input: peripheral blood. Source of these receptors: a woman aged 45-59 years in a cohort sampled during active COVID-19.

This chain uses TRBV4-2 with TRBJ2-7; TRBD2 matches 8 bases. Germline values: CDR1 LGHNA, CDR2 YNFKEQ. With V trimmed by 4 bases and J by 7 bases, 9 bases remained unmatched. The CDR3 loop spans 14 amino acids. This CDR3 is CASSREPQRGEQYF. DNA of the CDR3: TGTGCCAGCAGCCGAGAACCCCAGCGGGGGGAGCAGTACTTC.

CDR3 sequence: CASQDRFNQPQHF. CDR3 nucleotide sequence: TGTGCCAGCCAAGACAGGTTCAATCAGCCCCAGCATTTT. V and J are TRBV19 and TRBJ1-5; D may be TRBD1 (6 bases). This CDR3 has 13 residues. Germline values: CDR1 LNHDA, CDR2 SQIVND (reference sequence). V was trimmed by 9 bases and J by 3 bases, leaving 12 bases between them.

The rearrangement uses TRBV5-5 and TRBJ2-5; 8 nucleotides agree with TRBD1. The J segment lost 1 base and the V segment lost 4 bases, leaving 6 bases of the junction unmatched. Germline-derived CDR1 and CDR2 are SGHKS and YYEKEE (reference sequence). The CDR3 contains 15 residues. CDR3 in amino acids: CASSQRTGSQETQYF. DNA of the CDR3: TGTGCCAGCAGCCAAAGGACAGGGTCCCAAGAGACCCAGTACTTC.

This chain connects TRBV28 to TRBJ2-1; 8 nucleotides align to TRBD2. Losses at the gene ends were 8 bases for V and 4 bases for J; bases not matched to a gene: 13. Germline V gene sequence: CDR1 MDHEN, CDR2 SYDVKM. CDR3 length: 16 residues. The CDR3 coding sequence is TGTGCCAGCGTGCCGGGAGCGGGAGACGTGTACAATGAGCAGTTCTTC. Protein: CASVPGAGDVYNEQFF.

The gene calls are TRBV7-9 and TRBJ1-5, with 7 bases fitting TRBD1. The CDR3 consists of 13 residues. With 6 bases clipped from V and 9 bases from J, the junction kept 8 bases outside the gene matches. Germline CDR1 reads SEHNR; CDR2 reads FQNEAQ (reference sequence). CDR3 residues: CASSRDSQGPQHF. Written as DNA, the CDR3 is TGTGCCAGCAGTCGGGACAGCCAGGGGCCCCAGCATTTT.

Concerning this clone itself: One junction end disagrees with the germline gene, perhaps due to a read error. This chain links TRBV4-1 with TRBJ2-2, with D possibly TRBD1 on 6 matching bases. CDR3 length: 18 amino acids. Looked up from germline, CDR1 is MGHRA and CDR2 is YSYEKL. DNA for the CDR3: TGCGCCAGCAGCCAAGAGAGGGCTCCCCAGGGGAACCCCGGGGAGCTGTTTTTT. Residues: CASSQERAPQGNPGELFF.

The rearrangement joins TRBV5-1 to TRBJ2-3, with 11 bases that match TRBD2. CDR1 SGHRS and CDR2 YFSETQ come from the germline V gene. V shed 4 bases, J shed 5 bases, and the junction held 9 bases outside the gene matches. The CDR3 runs 16 residues. CDR3 region: CASSPPGLAARDTQYF. As DNA, the CDR3 is TGCGCCAGCAGCCCTCCGGGACTAGCGGCTCGAGATACGCAGTATTTT.

J is TRBJ2-7 and V is TRBV6-2 or TRBV6-3; 8 bases agree with TRBD2. This CDR3 is 18 amino acids long. Germline CDR1 MNHEY, CDR2 SVGEGT. With V trimmed by 2 bases and J by 2 bases, 14 bases remained unmatched. The CDR3 DNA reads TGTGCCAGCAGTTACGACACGTCCGGATTGACTAGCGCCTACGAGCAGTACTTC. Translation gives CASSYDTSGLTSAYEQYF.

The chain combines TRBV28 with TRBJ2-7; D possibly corresponds to TRBD1 (6 bases). The CDR3 contains 13 residues. CDR1 is MDHEN and CDR2 is SYDVKM in the germline V gene. V shed 3 bases and J shed 4 bases, with 10 bases lying between them. In nucleotides, the CDR3 is TGTGCCAGCAGTTTTGTTCAGGGGTACGAGCAGTACTTC. Amino acids: CASSFVQGYEQYF.

V and J are TRBV28 and TRBJ2-1; possibly TRBD1 for D (6 bases). CDR3 length: 15 amino acids. Germline V gene data show CDR1 as MDHEN and CDR2 as SYDVKM. Trimming pared 6 bases from V and 7 bases from J, leaving 19 bases between. This CDR3 is CASRPGAAGENEQFF. The CDR3 DNA reads TGTGCCAGCAGGCCAGGGGCGGCAGGAGAAAATGAGCAGTTCTTC. Based on the CDR3 plus reference TRBV28 and TRBJ2-1, the full variable domain is DVKVTQSSRYLVKRTGEKVFLECVQDMDHENMFWYRQDPGLGLRLIYFSYDVKMKEKGDIPEGYSVSREKKERFSLILESASTNQTSMYLCASRPGAAGENEQFFGPGTRLTVL.

V usage is TRBV10-3 and J usage is TRBJ2-7; 8 bases align to TRBD2. This CDR3 is 15 amino acids long. Trimming took 4 bases from V and 1 from J; bases not matched to a gene: 6. Germline CDR1 is ENHRY and CDR2 is SYGVKD. CDR3 loop: CAISGVAGISYEQYF. As DNA, the CDR3 is TGTGCCATCAGTGGTGTAGCGGGAATTTCCTACGAGCAGTACTTC.

This clone appeared a single time. The chain employs TRBV2 and TRBJ2-1; maybe TRBD2 (5 bases). The CDR3 extends over 13 amino acids. In germline, CDR1 is SNHLY, CDR2 FYNNEI. V dropped 4 bases and J dropped 10 bases, with 14 bases sitting between them. CDR3 bases: TGTGCCAGCAGTGCGGGATCCGGTAGGGAGCAGTTCTTC. Translating it yields CASSAGSGREQFF.

V is TRBV28 and J is TRBJ2-1, with TRBD1 matching 9 bases. This CDR3 is built from 17 residues. The germline V gene encodes CDR1 MDHEN and CDR2 SYDVKM. After removal of 5 bases from V and 7 bases from J, the junction contained 15 bases not matched to a gene. The CDR3 region has the DNA TGTGCCAGCAGTCATCCCTGGGACAGGGAATGGCCGAATGAGCAGTTCTTC. Residues: CASSHPWDREWPNEQFF.

The V call is TRBV29-1, the J call TRBJ2-2, with 9 bases fitting TRBD2. Trimming took 4 bases from V and 2 from J; bases not matched to a gene: 5. The CDR3 consists of 15 residues. Per the germline V gene, CDR1 is SQVTM and CDR2 is ANQGSEA. CDR3 amino acids: CSVGGGRGNTGELFF. In nucleotides, the CDR3 is TGCAGCGTTGGGGGCGGGAGGGGTAACACCGGGGAGCTGTTTTTT.

In DNA, the CDR3 is TGTGCCAGCAGCATGGGACAGAACTATGGCTACACCTTC. It encodes CASSMGQNYGYTF. The chain carries TRBV5-4 and TRBJ1-2; 7 bases fit TRBD1. V trimming: 4 bases; J trimming: 2 bases; junction bases outside the gene matches: 2. The CDR3 length is 13 residues. CDR1 and CDR2 from the germline V gene are SGHNT and YYREEE (reference sequence).

This chain links TRBV4-1 with TRBJ1-2; 7 positions match TRBD1. The germline V gene has CDR1 MGHRA and CDR2 YSYEKL. The V gene end was trimmed by 2 bases and the J gene end by 2 bases; junction bases not matched to a gene: 17. The length of the CDR3 is 19 residues. CDR3 residues: CASSQNPSIVAGGNYGYTF. CDR3 coding DNA: TGCGCCAGCAGCCAAAACCCCTCGATAGTGGCAGGGGGAAACTATGGCTACACCTTC.

The chain combines TRBV7-9 with TRBJ2-5; 9 bases are shared with TRBD1. The germline V gene encodes CDR1 SEHNR and CDR2 FQNEAQ (reference sequence). The CDR3 is 15 amino acids. Trimming took 6 bases from V and 3 from J; bases not matched to a gene: 8. CDR3 protein: CASSPRDRVKETQYF. The DNA of the CDR3 is TGTGCCAGCAGTCCGCGGGACAGGGTAAAAGAGACCCAGTACTTC. The whole variable domain, remainder taken from reference TRBV7-9 and TRBJ2-5, is DTGVSQNPRHKITKRGQNVTFRCDPISEHNRLYWYRQTLGQGPEFLTYFQNEAQLEKSRLLSDRFSAERPKGSFSTLEIQRTEQGDSAMYLCASSPRDRVKETQYFGPGTRLLVL.

In this sample, this clone turned up once. The gene calls are TRBV27 and TRBJ2-5, with 12 bases that match TRBD1. V dropped 4 bases and J dropped 1; count of bases not matched to a gene: 4. CDR3 length: 16 residues. The germline V gene has CDR1 MNHEY and CDR2 SMNVEV (reference sequence). The CDR3 DNA sequence: TGTGCCAGCAGTTCGTGGGACAGGGGGCGCCAAGAGACCCAGTACTTC. Protein product: CASSSWDRGRQETQYF.

Concerning this clone: Relative to the germline gene, one junction end is altered; a read error may explain this. The chain combines TRBV30 with TRBJ2-2; possibly TRBD2 for D (6 bases). CDR1 is GTSNPN, CDR2 SVGIG, per germline (reference sequence). The CDR3 has 16 amino acids. In DNA, the CDR3 is TGTGCCCGGAGTGCACCCGGGGGTGGGTTCACCGGGGAGCTGTTTTTT. Its translation: CARSAPGGGFTGELFF.

The chain employs TRBV7-9 and TRBJ1-1; 7 nucleotides agree with TRBD1. The CDR3 runs 14 residues. Germline V lookup: CDR1 SEHNR, CDR2 FQNEAQ (reference sequence). With V trimmed by 5 bases and J by 7 bases, 10 bases remained unmatched. The CDR3 DNA reads TGTGCCAGCAGCCGCAGGACAGGAGGAAGTGAAGCTTTCTTT. It yields the protein CASSRRTGGSEAFF.

This clone was observed a handful of times. V and J are TRBV6-5 and TRBJ2-7; D is perhaps TRBD1 (5 bases). Germline lookup yields CDR1 MNHEY and CDR2 SVGAGI. The CDR3 runs 12 residues. Trimming took 11 bases from V and 0 from J, leaving 11 bases between them. This CDR3 reads CASQGPSYEQYF. DNA for the CDR3: TGTGCCTCCCAGGGTCCCTCCTACGAGCAGTACTTC.

This clone was recorded once. The V call is TRBV14, the J call TRBJ1-1; the D is unclear. The CDR3 consists of 15 residues. Trimming stripped 4 bases from V and 0 bases from J, with 12 bases between. Germline CDR1 and CDR2: SGHDN and FVKESK. The CDR3 nucleotides are TGTGCCAGCAGCCCAACATGGCAGATGAACACTGAAGCTTTCTTT. It encodes CASSPTWQMNTEAFF.

This sequence joins TRBV7-2 and TRBJ1-2, with 8 bases lining up with TRBD1. The CDR3 runs 13 residues. V lost 7 bases and J lost 8; bases outside the gene matches: 9. Germline-derived CDR1 and CDR2 are SGHTA and FQGNSA. The CDR3 loop is CASNLDRAHGYTF. The CDR3, as DNA: TGTGCCAGCAACCTGGACAGGGCGCACGGCTACACCTTC.